This TCR beta chain came from a study of blood T cell repertoires in COVID-19. The germline V gene has CDR1 MGHRA and CDR2 YSYEKL. The junction had 22 bases not matched to a gene; V was cut back by 2 bases and J by 0 bases. The CDR3 is 22 amino acids. Produced via immunoSEQ multiplex PCR; TCRdb's table is partial and in-frame only. Seen here are around 260,000 clones, approximately 86% observed once, and the top ten hold almost 2%. The sequence came from a man aged 25 to 45 with active or convalescent COVID-19. Source material: peripheral blood. The V call is TRBV4-1, the J call TRBJ1-2; TRBD1 aligns across 9 bases. CDR3 sequence: CASSQSTWGVGQGTVANYGYTF. CDR3 nucleotide sequence: TGCGCCAGCAGCCAATCTACCTGGGGGGTGGGACAGGGAACGGTAGCTAACTATGGCTACACCTTC.